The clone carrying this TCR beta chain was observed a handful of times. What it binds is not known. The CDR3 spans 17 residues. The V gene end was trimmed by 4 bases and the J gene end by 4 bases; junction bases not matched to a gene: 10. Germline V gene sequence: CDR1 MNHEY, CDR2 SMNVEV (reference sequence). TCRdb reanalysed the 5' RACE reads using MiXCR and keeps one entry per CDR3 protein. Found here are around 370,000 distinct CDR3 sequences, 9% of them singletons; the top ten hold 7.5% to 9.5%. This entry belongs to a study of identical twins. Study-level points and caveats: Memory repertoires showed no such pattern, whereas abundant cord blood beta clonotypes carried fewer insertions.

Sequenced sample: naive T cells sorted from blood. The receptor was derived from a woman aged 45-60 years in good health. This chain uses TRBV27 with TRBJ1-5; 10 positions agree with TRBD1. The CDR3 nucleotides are TGTGCCAGCAGTTCGGGACAGGGGCTCTGGGGGAATCAGCCCCAGCATTTT. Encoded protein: CASSSGQGLWGNQPQHF.